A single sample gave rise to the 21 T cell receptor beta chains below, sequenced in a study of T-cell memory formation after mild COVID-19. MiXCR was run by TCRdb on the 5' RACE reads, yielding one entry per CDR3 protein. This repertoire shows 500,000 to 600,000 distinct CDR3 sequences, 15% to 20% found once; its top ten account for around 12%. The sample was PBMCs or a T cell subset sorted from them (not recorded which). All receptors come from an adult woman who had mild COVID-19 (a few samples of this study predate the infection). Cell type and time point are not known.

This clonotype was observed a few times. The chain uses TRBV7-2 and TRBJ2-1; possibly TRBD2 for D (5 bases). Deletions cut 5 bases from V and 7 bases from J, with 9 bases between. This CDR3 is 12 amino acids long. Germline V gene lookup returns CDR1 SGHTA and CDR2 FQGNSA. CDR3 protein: CASSHRGNEQFF. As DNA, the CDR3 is TGTGCCAGCAGCCACCGGGGAAATGAGCAGTTCTTC.

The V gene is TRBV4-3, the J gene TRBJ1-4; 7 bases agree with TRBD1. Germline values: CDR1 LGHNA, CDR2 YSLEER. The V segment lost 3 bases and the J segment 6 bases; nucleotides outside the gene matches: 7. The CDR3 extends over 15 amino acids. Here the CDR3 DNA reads TGCGCCAGCAGCCACCTGGGACAGTCCGATGAAAAACTGTTTTTT. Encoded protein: CASSHLGQSDEKLFF.

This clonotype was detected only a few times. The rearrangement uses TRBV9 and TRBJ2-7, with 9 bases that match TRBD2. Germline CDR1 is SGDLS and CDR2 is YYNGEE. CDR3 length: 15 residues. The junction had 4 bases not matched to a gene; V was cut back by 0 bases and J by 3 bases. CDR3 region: CASSVAHSGGYEQYF. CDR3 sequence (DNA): TGTGCCAGCAGCGTAGCGCATAGCGGGGGCTACGAGCAGTACTTC.

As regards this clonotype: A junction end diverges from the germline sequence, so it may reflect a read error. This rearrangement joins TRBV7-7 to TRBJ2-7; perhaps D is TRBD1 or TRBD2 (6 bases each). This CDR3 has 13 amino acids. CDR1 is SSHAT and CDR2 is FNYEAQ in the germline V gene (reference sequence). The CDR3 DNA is TGTGCTAGCAGCTTAGAGCAGGGGAGGGAGCAGTACTTC. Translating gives CASSLEQGREQYF.

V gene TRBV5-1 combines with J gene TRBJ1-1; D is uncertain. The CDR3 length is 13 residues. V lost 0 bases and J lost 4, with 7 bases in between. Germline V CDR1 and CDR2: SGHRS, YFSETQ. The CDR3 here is CASSLGQVTEAFF. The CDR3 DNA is TGCGCCAGCAGCTTGGGGCAGGTCACTGAAGCTTTCTTT.

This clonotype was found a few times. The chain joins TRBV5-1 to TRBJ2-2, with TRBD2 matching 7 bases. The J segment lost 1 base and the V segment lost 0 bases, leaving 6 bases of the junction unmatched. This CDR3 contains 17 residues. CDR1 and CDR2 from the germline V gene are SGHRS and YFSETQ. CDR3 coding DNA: TGCGCCAGCAGCTTGGTCCTGGCTAGCGGGAACACCGGGGAGCTGTTTTTT. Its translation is CASSLVLASGNTGELFF.

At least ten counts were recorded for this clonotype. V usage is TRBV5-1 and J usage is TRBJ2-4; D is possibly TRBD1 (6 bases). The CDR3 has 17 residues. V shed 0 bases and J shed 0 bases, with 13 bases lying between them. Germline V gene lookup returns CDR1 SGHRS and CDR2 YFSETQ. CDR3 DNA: TGCGCCAGCAGCTTGGGGACAGTAATTTTAGCCAAAAACATTCAGTACTTC. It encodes CASSLGTVILAKNIQYF.

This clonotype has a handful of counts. This CDR3 is CASSVGINTGELFF. In DNA form, the CDR3 reads TGTGCCAGCAGCGTGGGGATTAACACCGGGGAGCTGTTTTTT. The chain joins TRBV9 to TRBJ2-2; D gene unclear. CDR1 SGDLS and CDR2 YYNGEE come from the germline V gene. The CDR3 runs 14 residues. The ends were cut back, 2 bases at V and 2 bases at J, with 7 bases in the middle.

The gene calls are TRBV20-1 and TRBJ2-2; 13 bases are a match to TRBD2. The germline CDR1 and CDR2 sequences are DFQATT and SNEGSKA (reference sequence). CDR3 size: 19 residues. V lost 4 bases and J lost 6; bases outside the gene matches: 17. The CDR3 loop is CSATSHWTSGGKGAGELFF. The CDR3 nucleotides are TGCAGTGCTACTTCACATTGGACTAGCGGGGGAAAGGGAGCCGGGGAGCTGTTTTTT.

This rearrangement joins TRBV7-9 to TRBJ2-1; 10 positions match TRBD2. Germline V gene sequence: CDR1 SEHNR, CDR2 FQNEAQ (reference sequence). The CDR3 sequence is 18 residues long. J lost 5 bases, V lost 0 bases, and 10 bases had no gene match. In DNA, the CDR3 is TGTGCCAGCAGCTTAGCGATAAGCGGGGGGGATCCCAACAATGAGCAGTTCTTC. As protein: CASSLAISGGDPNNEQFF.

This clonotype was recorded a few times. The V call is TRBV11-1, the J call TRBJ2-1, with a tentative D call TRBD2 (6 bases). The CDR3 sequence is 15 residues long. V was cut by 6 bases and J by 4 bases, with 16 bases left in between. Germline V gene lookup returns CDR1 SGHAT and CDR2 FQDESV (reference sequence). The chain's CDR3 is CASRKTGGWYNEQFF. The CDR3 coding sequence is TGTGCCAGCAGGAAAACAGGAGGGTGGTACAATGAGCAGTTCTTC.

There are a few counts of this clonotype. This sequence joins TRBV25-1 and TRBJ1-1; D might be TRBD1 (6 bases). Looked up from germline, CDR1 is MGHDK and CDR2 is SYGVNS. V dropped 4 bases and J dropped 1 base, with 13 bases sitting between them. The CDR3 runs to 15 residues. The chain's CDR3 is CASSAQGPGNTEAFF. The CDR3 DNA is TGTGCCAGCAGTGCGCAGGGGCCGGGGAACACTGAAGCTTTCTTT.

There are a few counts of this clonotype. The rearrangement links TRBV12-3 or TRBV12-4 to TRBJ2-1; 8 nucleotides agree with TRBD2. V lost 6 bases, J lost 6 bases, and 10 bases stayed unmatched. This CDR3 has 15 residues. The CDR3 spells CASSARRREVNEQFF. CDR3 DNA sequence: TGTGCCAGCAGCGCCCGGAGGCGGGAGGTCAATGAGCAGTTCTTC.

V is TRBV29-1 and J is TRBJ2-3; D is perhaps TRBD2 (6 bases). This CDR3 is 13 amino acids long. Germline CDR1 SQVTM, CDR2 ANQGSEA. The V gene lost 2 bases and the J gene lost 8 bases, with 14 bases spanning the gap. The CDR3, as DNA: TGCAGCGTTGAATGGAGGGTCGGGGGTACGCAGTATTTT. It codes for CSVEWRVGGTQYF.

The CDR3 reads CAISEPGRGTSYEQYF. Written as DNA, the CDR3 is TGTGCCATCAGTGAGCCGGGTCGGGGAACTTCCTACGAGCAGTACTTC. The gene calls are TRBV10-3 and TRBJ2-7; weak D call: TRBD2 (5 bases). V dropped 2 bases and J dropped 1 base, with 15 bases sitting between them. Germline CDR1 ENHRY, CDR2 SYGVKD. This CDR3 is built from 16 residues.

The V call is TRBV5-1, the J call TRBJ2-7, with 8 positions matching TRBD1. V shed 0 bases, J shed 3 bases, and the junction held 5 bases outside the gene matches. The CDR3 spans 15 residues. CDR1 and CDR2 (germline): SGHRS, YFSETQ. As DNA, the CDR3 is TGCGCCAGCAGCTTGGGACAGGGGATTCTCTACGAGCAGTACTTC. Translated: CASSLGQGILYEQYF. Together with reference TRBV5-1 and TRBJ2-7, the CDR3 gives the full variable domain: KAGVTQTPRYLIKTRGQQVTLSCSPISGHRSVSWYQQTPGQGLQFLFEYFSETQRNKGNFPGRFSGRQFSNSRSEMNVSTLELGDSALYLCASSLGQGILYEQYFGPGTRLTVT.

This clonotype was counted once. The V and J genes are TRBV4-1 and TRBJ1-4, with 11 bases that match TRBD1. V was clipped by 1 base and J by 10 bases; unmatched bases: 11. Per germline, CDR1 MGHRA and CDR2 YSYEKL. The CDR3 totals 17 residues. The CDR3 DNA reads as TGCGCCAGCAGCCAAGGGTTTGGGACAGGGGGAACGGTAAAACTGTTTTTT. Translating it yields CASSQGFGTGGTVKLFF.

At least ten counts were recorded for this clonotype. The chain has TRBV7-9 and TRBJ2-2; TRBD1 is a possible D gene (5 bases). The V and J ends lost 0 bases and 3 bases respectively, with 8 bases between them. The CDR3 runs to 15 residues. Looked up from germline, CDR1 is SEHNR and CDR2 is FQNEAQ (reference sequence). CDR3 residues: CASSLAGRYTGELFF. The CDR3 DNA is TGTGCCAGCAGCTTAGCGGGGCGATACACCGGGGAGCTGTTTTTT.

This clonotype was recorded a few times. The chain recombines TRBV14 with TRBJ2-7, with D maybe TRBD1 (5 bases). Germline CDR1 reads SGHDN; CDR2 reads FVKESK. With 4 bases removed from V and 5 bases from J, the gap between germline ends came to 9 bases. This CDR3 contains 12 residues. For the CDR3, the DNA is TGTGCCAGCAGCCCTCAGGGTAACGAGCAGTACTTC. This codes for CASSPQGNEQYF.

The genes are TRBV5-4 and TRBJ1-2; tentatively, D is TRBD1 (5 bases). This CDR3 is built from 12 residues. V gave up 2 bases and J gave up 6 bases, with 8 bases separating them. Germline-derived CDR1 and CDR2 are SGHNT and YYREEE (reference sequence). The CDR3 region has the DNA TGTGCCAGCAGCTTTGGGGGAGATGGCTACACCTTC. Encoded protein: CASSFGGDGYTF.

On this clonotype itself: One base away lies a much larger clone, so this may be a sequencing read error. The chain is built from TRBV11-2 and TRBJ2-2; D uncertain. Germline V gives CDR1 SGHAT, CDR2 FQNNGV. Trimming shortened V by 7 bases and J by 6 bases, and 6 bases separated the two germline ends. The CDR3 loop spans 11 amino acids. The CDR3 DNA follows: TGTGCCAGCACCCTCGCCGGGGAGCTGTTTTTT. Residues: CASTLAGELFF. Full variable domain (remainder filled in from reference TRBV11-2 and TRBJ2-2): EAGVAQSPRYKIIEKRQSVAFWCNPISGHATLYWYQQILGQGPKLLIQFQNNGVVDDSQLPKDRFSAERLKGVDSTLKIQPAKLEDSAVYLCASTLAGELFFGEGSRLTVL.